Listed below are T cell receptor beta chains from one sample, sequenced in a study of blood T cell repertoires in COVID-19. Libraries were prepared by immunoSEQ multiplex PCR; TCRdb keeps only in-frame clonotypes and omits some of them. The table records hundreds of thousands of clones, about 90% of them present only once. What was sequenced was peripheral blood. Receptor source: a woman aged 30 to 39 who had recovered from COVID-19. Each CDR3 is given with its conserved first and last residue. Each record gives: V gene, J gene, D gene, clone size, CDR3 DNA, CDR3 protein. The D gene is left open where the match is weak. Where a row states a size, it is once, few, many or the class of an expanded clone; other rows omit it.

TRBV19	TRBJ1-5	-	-	TGTGCCAGTAGTCACACTCAGGGACAGCCCCAGCATTTT	CASSHTQGQPQHF
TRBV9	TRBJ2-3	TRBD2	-	TGTGCCAGCAGCCCCCCGGGACTAGCGGGAGTTGCAGATACGCAGTATTTT	CASSPPGLAGVADTQYF
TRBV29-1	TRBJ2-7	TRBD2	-	TGCAGCGTTGAAGTGGCGGGGGGGCGAAAATCCTACGAGCAGTACTTC	CSVEVAGGRKSYEQYF
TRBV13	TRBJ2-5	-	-	TGTGCCAGCAGCTTACTGGAGGAGGAGACCCAGTACTTC	CASSLLEEETQYF
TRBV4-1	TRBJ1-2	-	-	TGCGCCAGCAGCCAAGTTAACCGGGAGGGCTACACCTTC	CASSQVNREGYTF
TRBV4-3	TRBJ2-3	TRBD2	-	TGCGCCAGCAGCCAAGATTGGAGCGGGGGGGATACGCAGTATTTT	CASSQDWSGGDTQYF
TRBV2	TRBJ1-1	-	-	TGTGCCACTAATCCCAACAGGGCGGTATGGACTGAAGCTTTCTTT	CATNPNRAVWTEAFF
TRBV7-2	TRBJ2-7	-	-	TGTGCCAGCAGCTTAGGCGGGATTAACGAGCAGTACTTC	CASSLGGINEQYF
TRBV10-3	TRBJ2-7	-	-	TGTGCCATCGGCCCCGCCCCCTACGAGCAGTACTTC	CAIGPAPYEQYF
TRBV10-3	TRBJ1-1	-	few	TGTGCCATCAGTGAGTCGGGGGCCGTGACTGAAGCTTTCTTT	CAISESGAVTEAFF
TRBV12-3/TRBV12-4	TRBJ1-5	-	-	TGTGCCAGCAGTCGGCTAGATCAGCCCCAGCATTTT	CASSRLDQPQHF
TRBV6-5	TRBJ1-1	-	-	TGTGCCAGCAGTTACGTAACAGCGGGGACTGAAGCTTTCTTT	CASSYVTAGTEAFF
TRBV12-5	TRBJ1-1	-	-	TGTGCTAGTGGCTTGCAAGATCGAGTGAACACTGAAGCTTTCTTT	CASGLQDRVNTEAFF
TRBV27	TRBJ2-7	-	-	TGTGCCAGCAGTTTAGGGGCGATCTACGAGCAGTACTTC	CASSLGAIYEQYF
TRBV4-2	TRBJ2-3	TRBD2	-	TGTGCCAGCAGCCCTCAGGGGACTAGCGGGGGAGTCACAGATACGCAGTATTTT	CASSPQGTSGGVTDTQYF
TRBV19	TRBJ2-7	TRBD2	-	TGTGCCAGTGCACCTGGAGCGGGGGCCACCTACGAGCAGTACTTC	CASAPGAGATYEQYF
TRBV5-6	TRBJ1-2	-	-	TGTGCCAGCAGTGGTGCGGAGTATGGCTACACCTTC	CASSGAEYGYTF
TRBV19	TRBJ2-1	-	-	TGTGCCAGTAGTACAGGGGGGAGCTCCTACAATGAGCAGTTCTTC	CASSTGGSSYNEQFF
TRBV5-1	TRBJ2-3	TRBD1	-	TGCGCCAGCACCTTCCCTAGGGGGACAGATCTCACAGATACGCAGTATTTT	CASTFPRGTDLTDTQYF
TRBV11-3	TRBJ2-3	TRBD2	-	TGTGCCAGCAGCCCGAGGACTAGCGGGAGGTCAGATACGCAGTATTTT	CASSPRTSGRSDTQYF
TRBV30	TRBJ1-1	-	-	TGTGCCTGGAGAACTACCGGGACTTCGGGTGAAGCTTTCTTT	CAWRTTGTSGEAFF
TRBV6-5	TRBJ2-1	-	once	TGTGCCAGCATCCCTTTGGGCTTGAGAAATGAGCAGTTCTTC	CASIPLGLRNEQFF
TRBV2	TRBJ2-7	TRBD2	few	TGTGCCAGCAACCCCGGACTAGGATCCTACGAGCAGTACTTC	CASNPGLGSYEQYF
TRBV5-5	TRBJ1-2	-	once	TGTGCCAGCAGCTTGGGGGCAGGGACATATGGCTACACCTTC	CASSLGAGTYGYTF
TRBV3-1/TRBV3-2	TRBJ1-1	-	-	TGTGCCAGCAGCCAAGCTGTTAACACTGAAGCTTTCTTT	CASSQAVNTEAFF
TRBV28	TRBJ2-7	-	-	TGTGCCAGCAGTTTAACATCGGGACAAAGCTACGAGCAGTACTTC	CASSLTSGQSYEQYF
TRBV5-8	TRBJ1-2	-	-	TGTGCCAGCAGCGATAGGGGCAGACTGGCCTATGGCTACACCTTC	CASSDRGRLAYGYTF
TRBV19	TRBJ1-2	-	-	TGTGCCAGTAGTATGCGTGGGGGCGGCTACACCTTC	CASSMRGGGYTF
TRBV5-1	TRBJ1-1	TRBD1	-	TGCGCCAGCAGTGCGGGACAGGAGAACACTGAAGCTTTCTTT	CASSAGQENTEAFF
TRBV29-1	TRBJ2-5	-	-	TGCAGCGTTGCGGAGGGAACGGGGCAAGAGACCCAGTACTTC	CSVAEGTGQETQYF
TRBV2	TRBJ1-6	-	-	TGTGCCGGACGACAGGAGAACAATTCACCCCTCCACTTT	CAGRQENNSPLHF
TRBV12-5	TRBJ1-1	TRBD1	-	TGTGCTAGTGGTTTGGGACAGGGTATGACGGCTGAAGCTTTCTTT	CASGLGQGMTAEAFF
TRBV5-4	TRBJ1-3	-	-	TGTGCCAGCAGCCGCGCGTTCCCCGACTCTGGAAACACCATATATTTT	CASSRAFPDSGNTIYF
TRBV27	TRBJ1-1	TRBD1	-	TGTGCCAGCAGTGCTTCCGGGACAGGGATCCGCACTGAAGCTTTCTTT	CASSASGTGIRTEAFF
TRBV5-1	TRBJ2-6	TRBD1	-	TGCGCCAGCAGCTGGGCCGGGACAGGGGGCAGCTCGGGGGCCAACGTCCTGACTTTC	CASSWAGTGGSSGANVLTF
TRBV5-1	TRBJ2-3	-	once	TGCGCCAGCAGCTTGGCGGCAGGTGGGCCAGATACGCAGTATTTT	CASSLAAGGPDTQYF
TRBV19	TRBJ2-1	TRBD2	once	TGTGCCAGTAGTATAAGGGCTAGCGGGATCAATGAGCAGTTCTTC	CASSIRASGINEQFF
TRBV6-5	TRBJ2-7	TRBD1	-	TGTGCCAGCAGGCAAACCGGGACAGGTTCGTACGAGCAGTACTTC	CASRQTGTGSYEQYF